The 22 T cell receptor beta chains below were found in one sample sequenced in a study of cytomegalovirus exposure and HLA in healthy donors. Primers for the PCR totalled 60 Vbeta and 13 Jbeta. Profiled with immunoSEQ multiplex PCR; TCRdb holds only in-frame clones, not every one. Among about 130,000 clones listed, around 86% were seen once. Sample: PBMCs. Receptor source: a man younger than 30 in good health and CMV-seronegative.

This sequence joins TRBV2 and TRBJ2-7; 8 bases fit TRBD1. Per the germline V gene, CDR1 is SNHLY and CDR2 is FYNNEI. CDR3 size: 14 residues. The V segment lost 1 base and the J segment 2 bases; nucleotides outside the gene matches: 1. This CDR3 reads CASSEGTGPYEQYF. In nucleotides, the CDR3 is TGTGCCAGCAGTGAAGGGACAGGGCCCTACGAGCAGTACTTC.

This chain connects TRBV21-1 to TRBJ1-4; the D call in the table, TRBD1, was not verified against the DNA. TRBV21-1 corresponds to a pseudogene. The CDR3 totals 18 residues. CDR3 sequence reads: CASSKEWQGARGNEKLFF. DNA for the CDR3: TGTGCCAGCAGCAAAGAGTGGCAGGGGGCTAGGGGTAATGAAAAACTGTTTTTT.

This CDR3 reads CASSVAPTNHNEQFF. In nucleotides, the CDR3 is TGTGCCAGCAGCGTAGCCCCGACTAATCACAATGAGCAGTTCTTC. The chain couples TRBV9 to TRBJ2-1; tentative D call: TRBD2 (5 bases). Trimming took 0 bases from V and 5 from J, leaving 12 bases between them. The CDR3 runs 15 residues. From germline, CDR1 is SGDLS and CDR2 YYNGEE.

DNA for the CDR3: TGTGCCAGCAGCTTGACAGGGGGTAGCACAGATACGCAGTATTTT. Translation gives CASSLTGGSTDTQYF. The V and J genes are TRBV7-9 and TRBJ2-3; 9 bases align to TRBD1. Germline assignment: CDR1 SEHNR and CDR2 FQNEAQ (reference sequence). This CDR3 comprises 15 residues. The trim removed 3 bases at V and 0 bases at J, leaving 1 base unmatched.

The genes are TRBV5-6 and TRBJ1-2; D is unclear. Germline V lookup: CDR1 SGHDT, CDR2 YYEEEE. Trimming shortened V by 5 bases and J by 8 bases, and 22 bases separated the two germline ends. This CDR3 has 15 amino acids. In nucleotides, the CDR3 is TGTGCCAGCAGACCCCCGGGTGAATATCTTGGCGGCTACACCTTC. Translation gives CASRPPGEYLGGYTF. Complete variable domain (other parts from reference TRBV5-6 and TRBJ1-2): DAGVTQSPTHLIKTRGQQVTLRCSPKSGHDTVSWYQQALGQGPQFIFQYYEEEERQRGNFPDRFSGHQFPNYSSELNVNALLLGDSALYLCASRPPGEYLGGYTFGSGTRLTVV.

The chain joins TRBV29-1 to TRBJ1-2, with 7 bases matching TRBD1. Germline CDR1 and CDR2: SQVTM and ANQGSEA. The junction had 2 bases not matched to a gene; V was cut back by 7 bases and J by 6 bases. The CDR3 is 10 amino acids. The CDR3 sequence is CSATGDGYTF. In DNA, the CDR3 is TGCAGCGCAACAGGGGATGGCTACACCTTC.

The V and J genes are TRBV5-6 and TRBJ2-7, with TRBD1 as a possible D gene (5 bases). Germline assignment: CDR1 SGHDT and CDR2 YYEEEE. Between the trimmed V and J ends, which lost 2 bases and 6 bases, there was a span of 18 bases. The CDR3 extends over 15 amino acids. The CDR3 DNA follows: TGTGCCAGCAGCTTTAACAGGCTACCGAATGTCGAGCAGTACTTC. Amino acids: CASSFNRLPNVEQYF.

CDR3 sequence (DNA): TGTGCCTGGATCGGGGGGGGTCTCACTGAAGCTTTCTTT. It translates to CAWIGGGLTEAFF. The rearrangement links TRBV30 to TRBJ1-1; D is perhaps TRBD1 (5 bases). Germline V gene lookup returns CDR1 GTSNPN and CDR2 SVGIG (reference sequence). The CDR3 totals 13 residues. The V end was cut by 4 bases, the J end by 4 bases, with 13 bases between.

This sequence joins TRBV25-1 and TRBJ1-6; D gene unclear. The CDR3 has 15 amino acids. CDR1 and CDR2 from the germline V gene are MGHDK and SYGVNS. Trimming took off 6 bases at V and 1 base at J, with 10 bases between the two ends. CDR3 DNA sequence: TGTGCCAGCAGAACGGGAGGATCCTATAATTCACCCCTCCACTTT. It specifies CASRTGGSYNSPLHF.

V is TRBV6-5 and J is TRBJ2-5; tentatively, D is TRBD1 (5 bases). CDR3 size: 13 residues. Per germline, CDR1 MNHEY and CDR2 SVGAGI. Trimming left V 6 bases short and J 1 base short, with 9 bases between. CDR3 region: CASRQDSQETQYF. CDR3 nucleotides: TGTGCCAGCAGGCAAGACAGCCAAGAGACCCAGTACTTC.

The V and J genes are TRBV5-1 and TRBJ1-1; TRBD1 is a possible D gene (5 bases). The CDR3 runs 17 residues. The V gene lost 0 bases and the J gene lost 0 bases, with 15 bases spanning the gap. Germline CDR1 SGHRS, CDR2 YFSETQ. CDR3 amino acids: CASSLAGLTAVNTEAFF. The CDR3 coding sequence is TGCGCCAGCAGCTTGGCCGGGTTGACAGCCGTGAACACTGAAGCTTTCTTT. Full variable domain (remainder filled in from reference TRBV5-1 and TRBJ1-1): KAGVTQTPRYLIKTRGQQVTLSCSPISGHRSVSWYQQTPGQGLQFLFEYFSETQRNKGNFPGRFSGRQFSNSRSEMNVSTLELGDSALYLCASSLAGLTAVNTEAFFGQGTRLTVV.

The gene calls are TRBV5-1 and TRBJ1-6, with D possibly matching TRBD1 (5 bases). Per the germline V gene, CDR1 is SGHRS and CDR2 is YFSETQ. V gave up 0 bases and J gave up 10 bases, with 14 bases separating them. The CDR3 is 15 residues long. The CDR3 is CASSLDRQMGSPLHF. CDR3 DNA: TGCGCCAGCAGCTTGGACAGGCAAATGGGCTCACCCCTCCACTTT.

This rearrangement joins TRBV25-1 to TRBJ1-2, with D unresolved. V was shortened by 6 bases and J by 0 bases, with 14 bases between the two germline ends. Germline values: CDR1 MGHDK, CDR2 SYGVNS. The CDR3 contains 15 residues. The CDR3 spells CASRATETANYGYTF. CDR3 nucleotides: TGTGCCAGCAGGGCAACAGAGACCGCTAACTATGGCTACACCTTC.

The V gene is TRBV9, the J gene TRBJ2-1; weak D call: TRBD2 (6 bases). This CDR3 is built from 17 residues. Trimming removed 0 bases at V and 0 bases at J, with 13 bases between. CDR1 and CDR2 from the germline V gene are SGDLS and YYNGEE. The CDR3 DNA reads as TGTGCCAGCAGCGTAGCCTCGGGGGACTCCTCCTACAATGAGCAGTTCTTC. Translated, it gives CASSVASGDSSYNEQFF.

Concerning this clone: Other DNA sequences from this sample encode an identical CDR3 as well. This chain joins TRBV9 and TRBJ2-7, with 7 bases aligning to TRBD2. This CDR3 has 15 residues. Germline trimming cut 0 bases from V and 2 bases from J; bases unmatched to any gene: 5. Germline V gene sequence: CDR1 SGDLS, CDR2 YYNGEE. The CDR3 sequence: CASSVGSGGTYEQYF. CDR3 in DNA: TGTGCCAGCAGCGTAGGGTCGGGGGGTACCTACGAGCAGTACTTC.

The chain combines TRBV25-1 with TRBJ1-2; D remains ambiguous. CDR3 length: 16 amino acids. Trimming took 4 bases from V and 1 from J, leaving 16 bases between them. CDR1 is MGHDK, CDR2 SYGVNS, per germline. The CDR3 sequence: CASSGRQAAFNYGYTF. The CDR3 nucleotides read TGTGCCAGCAGTGGCCGTCAAGCCGCCTTTAACTATGGCTACACCTTC.

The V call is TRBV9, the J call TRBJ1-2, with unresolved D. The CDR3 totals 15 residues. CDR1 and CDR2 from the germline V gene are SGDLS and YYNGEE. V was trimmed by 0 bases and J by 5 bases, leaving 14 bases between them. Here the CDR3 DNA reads TGTGCCAGCAGCGTAGCTACGGGAGGACCGTATGGCTACACCTTC. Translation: CASSVATGGPYGYTF.

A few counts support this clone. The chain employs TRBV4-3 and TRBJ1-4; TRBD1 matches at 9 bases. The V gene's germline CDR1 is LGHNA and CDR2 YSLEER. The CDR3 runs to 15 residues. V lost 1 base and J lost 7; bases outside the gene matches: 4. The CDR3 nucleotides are TGCGCCAGCAGCCAAGTCACAGGGGGCGGTGAAAAACTGTTTTTT. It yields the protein CASSQVTGGGEKLFF.

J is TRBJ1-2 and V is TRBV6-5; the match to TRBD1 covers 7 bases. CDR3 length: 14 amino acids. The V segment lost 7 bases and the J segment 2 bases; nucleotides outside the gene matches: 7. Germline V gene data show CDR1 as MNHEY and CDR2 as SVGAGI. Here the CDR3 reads CASNTGATNYGYTF. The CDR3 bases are TGTGCCAGCAATACAGGGGCGACGAACTATGGCTACACCTTC.

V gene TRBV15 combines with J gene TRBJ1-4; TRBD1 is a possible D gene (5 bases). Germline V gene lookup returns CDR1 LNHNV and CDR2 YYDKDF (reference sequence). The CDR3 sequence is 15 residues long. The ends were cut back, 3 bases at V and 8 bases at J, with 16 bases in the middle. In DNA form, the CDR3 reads TGTGCCACCAGCAGCAGATTGTGGGGGGGGGAAAAACTGTTTTTT. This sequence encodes CATSSRLWGGEKLFF.

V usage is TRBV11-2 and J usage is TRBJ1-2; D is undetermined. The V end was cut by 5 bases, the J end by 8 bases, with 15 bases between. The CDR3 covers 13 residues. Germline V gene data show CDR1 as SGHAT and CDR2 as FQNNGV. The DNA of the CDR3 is TGTGCCAGCAGCAATGCCGGTGCCCGGGGCTACACCTTC. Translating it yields CASSNAGARGYTF.

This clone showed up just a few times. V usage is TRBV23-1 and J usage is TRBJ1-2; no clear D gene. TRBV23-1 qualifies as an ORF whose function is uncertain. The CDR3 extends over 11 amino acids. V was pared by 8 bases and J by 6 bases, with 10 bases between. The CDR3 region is CASQSPNGYTF. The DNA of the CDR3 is TGCGCCAGCCAGTCCCCCAATGGCTACACCTTC.